This T cell receptor beta chain was observed in a study of cytomegalovirus exposure and HLA in healthy donors. Overall study: A later analysis reported the 95 to 150 validation repertoires used the same platform as the approximately 660 first-cohort repertoires.

The CDR3 is made up of 14 amino acids. Germline assignment: CDR1 MNHNS and CDR2 SASEGT. After removal of 5 bases from V and 7 bases from J, the junction contained 8 bases not matched to a gene. Only in-frame clones appear in the TCRdb table, and some are missing; sequencing was by immunoSEQ multiplex PCR. The sample contains approximately 160,000 clones, over 80% of which appear only once. J is TRBJ2-5 and V is TRBV6-1; TRBD2 matches 9 bases. Material for sequencing was PBMCs. The receptor comes from a man aged 25 to 40 in good health and CMV-seropositive. CDR3 sequence reads: CASSPSGVVGTQYF. In DNA form, the CDR3 reads TGTGCCAGCAGTCCTAGCGGGGTAGTCGGGACCCAGTACTTC.